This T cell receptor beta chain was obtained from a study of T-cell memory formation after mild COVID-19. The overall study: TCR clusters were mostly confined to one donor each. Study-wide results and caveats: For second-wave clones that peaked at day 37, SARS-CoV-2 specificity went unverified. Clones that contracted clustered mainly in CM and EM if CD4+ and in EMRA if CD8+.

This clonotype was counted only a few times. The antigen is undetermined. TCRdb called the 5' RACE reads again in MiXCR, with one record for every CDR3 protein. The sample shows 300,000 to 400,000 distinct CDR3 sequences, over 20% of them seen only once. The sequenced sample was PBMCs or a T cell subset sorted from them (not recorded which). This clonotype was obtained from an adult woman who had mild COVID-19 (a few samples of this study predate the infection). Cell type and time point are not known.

Here the CDR3 DNA reads TGTGCCAGCAGTAAACCCAGCAGGGCCGGGACAGATACGCAGTATTTT. It encodes CASSKPSRAGTDTQYF. The rearrangement joins TRBV12-3 or TRBV12-4 to TRBJ2-3; a weak D match, TRBD1 (5 bases). V dropped 5 bases and J dropped 3 bases, with 18 bases sitting between them. The CDR3 extends over 16 amino acids.